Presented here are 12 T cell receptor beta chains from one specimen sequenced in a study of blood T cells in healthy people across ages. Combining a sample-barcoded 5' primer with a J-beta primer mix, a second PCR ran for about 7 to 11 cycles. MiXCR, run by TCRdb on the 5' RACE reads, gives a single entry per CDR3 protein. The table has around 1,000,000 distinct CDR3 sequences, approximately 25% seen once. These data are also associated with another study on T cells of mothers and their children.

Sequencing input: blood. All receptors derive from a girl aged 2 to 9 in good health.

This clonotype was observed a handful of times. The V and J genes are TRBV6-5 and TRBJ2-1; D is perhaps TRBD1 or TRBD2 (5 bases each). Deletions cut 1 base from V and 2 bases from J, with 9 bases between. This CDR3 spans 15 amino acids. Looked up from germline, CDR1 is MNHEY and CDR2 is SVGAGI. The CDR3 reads CASSYFRGTYNEQFF. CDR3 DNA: TGTGCCAGCAGTTACTTTCGGGGCACCTACAATGAGCAGTTCTTC.

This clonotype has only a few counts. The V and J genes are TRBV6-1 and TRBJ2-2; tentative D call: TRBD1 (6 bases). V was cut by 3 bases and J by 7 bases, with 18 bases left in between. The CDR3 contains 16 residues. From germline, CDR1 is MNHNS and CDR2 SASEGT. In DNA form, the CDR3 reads TGTGCCAGCAGTGATGAGCCAGGGGTGTTTTACGGGGAGCTGTTTTTT. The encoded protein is CASSDEPGVFYGELFF.

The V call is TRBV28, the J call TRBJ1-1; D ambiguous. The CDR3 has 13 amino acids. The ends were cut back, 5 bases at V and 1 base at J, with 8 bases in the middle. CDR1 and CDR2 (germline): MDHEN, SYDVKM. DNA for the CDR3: TGTGCCAGCAGTACCCAACCGAACACTGAAGCTTTCTTT. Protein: CASSTQPNTEAFF.

The CDR3, as DNA: TGCGCCAGCAGCCTTGGGACCCAAAGCACAGATACGCAGTATTTT. Translation: CASSLGTQSTDTQYF. This chain connects TRBV4-1 to TRBJ2-3; the D gene could be TRBD1 or TRBD2 (5 bases each). The CDR3 has 15 amino acids. Germline CDR1 and CDR2: MGHRA and YSYEKL. V was cut by 4 bases and J by 0 bases, with 11 bases left in between.

This chain's CDR3 is CASSSQFNEKLFF. CDR3 DNA sequence: TGTGCCAGCAGCTCACAGTTTAATGAAAAACTGTTTTTT. V and J are TRBV5-6 and TRBJ1-4; D ambiguous. The CDR3 has 13 residues. Per the germline V gene, CDR1 is SGHDT and CDR2 is YYEEEE. Trimming removed 3 bases at V and 4 bases at J, with 7 bases between.

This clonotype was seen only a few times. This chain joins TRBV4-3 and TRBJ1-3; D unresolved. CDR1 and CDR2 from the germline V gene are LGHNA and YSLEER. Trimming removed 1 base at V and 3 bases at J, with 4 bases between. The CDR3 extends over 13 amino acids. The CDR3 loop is CASSQGDGNTIYF. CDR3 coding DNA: TGCGCCAGCAGCCAAGGGGATGGAAACACCATATATTTT.

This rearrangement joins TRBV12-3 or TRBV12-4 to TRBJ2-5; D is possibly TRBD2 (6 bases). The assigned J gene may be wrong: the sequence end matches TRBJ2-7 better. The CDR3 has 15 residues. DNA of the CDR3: TGTGCCAGCAGTGGGAGGTTAGGGGCGTCCTACGAGCAGTACTTC. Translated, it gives CASSGRLGASYEQYF.

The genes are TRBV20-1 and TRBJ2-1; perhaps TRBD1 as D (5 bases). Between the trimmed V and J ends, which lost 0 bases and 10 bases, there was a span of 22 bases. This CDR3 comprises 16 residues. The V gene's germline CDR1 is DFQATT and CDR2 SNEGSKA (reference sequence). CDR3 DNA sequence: TGCAGTGCTAGAGATCTCACTGCCGAGGAATCAGGGGAGCAGTTCTTC. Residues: CSARDLTAEESGEQFF.

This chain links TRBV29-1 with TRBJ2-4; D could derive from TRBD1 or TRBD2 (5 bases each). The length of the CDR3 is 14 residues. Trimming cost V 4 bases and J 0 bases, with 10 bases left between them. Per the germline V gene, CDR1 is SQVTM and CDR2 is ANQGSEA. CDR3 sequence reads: CSVGGVQAKNIQYF. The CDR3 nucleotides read TGCAGCGTTGGAGGGGTGCAAGCCAAAAACATTCAGTACTTC.

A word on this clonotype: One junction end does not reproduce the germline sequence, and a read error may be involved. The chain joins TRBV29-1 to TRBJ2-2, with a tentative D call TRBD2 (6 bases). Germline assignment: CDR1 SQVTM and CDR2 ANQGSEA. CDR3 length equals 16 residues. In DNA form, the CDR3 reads TGCAGCGTCGAAGACTTCAGGGAAGGGAGGAACGGGGAGCTGTTTTTT. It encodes CSVEDFREGRNGELFF.

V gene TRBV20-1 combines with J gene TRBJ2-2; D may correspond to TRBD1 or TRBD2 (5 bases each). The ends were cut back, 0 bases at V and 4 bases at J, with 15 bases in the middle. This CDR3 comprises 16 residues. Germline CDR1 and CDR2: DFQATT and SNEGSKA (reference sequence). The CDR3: CSARERGRGRTGELFF. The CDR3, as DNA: TGCAGTGCTAGAGAAAGGGGACGCGGGCGCACCGGGGAGCTGTTTTTT.

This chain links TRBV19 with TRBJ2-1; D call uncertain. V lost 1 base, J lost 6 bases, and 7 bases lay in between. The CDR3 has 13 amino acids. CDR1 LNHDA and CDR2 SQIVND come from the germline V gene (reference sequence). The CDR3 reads CASSIGSFNEQFF. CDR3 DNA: TGTGCCAGTAGTATAGGTAGCTTCAATGAGCAGTTCTTC.